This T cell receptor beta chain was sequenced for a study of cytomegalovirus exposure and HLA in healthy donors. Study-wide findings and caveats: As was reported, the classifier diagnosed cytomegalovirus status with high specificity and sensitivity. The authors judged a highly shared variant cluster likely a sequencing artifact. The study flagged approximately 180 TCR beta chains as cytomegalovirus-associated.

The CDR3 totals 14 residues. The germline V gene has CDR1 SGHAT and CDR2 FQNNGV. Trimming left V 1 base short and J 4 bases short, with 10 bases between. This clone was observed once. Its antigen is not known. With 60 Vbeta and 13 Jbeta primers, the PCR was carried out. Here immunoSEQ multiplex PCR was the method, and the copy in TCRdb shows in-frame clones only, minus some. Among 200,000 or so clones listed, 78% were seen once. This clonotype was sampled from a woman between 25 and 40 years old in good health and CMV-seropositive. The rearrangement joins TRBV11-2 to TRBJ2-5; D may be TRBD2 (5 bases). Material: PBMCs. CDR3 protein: CASSLGLGGETQYF. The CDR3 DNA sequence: TGTGCCAGCAGCTTAGGGTTAGGAGGAGAGACCCAGTACTTC.